This TCR beta chain was recorded in a study of T cell responses to AZD1222 COVID-19 vaccine. Study-wide results and caveats: The donor cohort was predominantly white British with a female majority, and clonal diversity may have been underestimated. Baseline serology detected seropositivity in only a handful of AZD1222 recipients.

Note on this clone: Its specificity is not known.

The CDR3 covers 14 residues. Germline V gene lookup returns CDR1 KGHSH and CDR2 LQKENI. Trimming took 1 base from V and 1 from J, leaving 7 bases between them. Some clones are missing from TCRdb's copy, which holds only in-frame ones; the method was immunoSEQ multiplex PCR. The sample lists approximately 160,000 clones, approximately 86% seen once, with 2.5% to 3% in the top ten. The specimen comprised peripheral blood, sampled on day 0 of AZD1222 vaccination. This sequence was found in an adult in good health. The rearrangement joins TRBV18 to TRBJ1-1; D is unclear. This chain's CDR3 is CASSPQAANTEAFF. DNA for the CDR3: TGTGCCAGCTCACCACAGGCAGCGAACACTGAAGCTTTCTTT.